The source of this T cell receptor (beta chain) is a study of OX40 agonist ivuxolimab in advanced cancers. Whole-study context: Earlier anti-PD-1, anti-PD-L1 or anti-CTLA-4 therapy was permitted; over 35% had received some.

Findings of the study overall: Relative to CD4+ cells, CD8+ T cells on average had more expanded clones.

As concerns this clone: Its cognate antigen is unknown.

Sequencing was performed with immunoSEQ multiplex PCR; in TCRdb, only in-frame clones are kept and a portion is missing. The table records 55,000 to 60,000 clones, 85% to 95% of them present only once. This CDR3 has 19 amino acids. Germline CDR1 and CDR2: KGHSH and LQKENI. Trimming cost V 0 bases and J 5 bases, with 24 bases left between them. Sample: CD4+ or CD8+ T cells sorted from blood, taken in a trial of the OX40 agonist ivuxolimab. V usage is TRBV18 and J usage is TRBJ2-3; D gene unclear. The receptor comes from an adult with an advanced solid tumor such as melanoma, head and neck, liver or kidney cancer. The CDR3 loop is CASSPPIYSFRVPVDTQYF. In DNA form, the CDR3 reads TGTGCCAGCTCACCACCTATATATTCGTTTAGGGTTCCGGTAGATACGCAGTATTTT.